These 6 T cell receptor beta chains were sequenced from one sample in a study of cytomegalovirus exposure and HLA in healthy donors. The PCR contained 60 Vbeta and 13 Jbeta primers. Assay used: immunoSEQ multiplex PCR; TCRdb lists only in-frame clones, some missing. Of about 150,000 clones detected, roughly 80% appear once; the ten largest clones hold about 12%. Input material: PBMCs. These receptors were obtained from a man aged 35-49 years in good health and CMV-seropositive.

This rearrangement joins TRBV28 to TRBJ2-5, with a weak D call TRBD2 (6 bases). TRBJ2-7 matches the DNA end more closely, so the J call is doubtful. Germline lookup yields CDR1 MDHEN and CDR2 SYDVKM. This CDR3 comprises 14 residues. As DNA, the CDR3 is TGTGCCAGCACCAATACTAGCATCTCCTACGAGCAGTACTTC. Amino acids: CASTNTSISYEQYF.

J is TRBJ2-3 and V is TRBV6-1, with 7 bases aligning to TRBD2. Looked up from germline, CDR1 is MNHNS and CDR2 is SASEGT. This CDR3 has 14 amino acids. V lost 5 bases and J lost 2; bases outside the gene matches: 4. The CDR3 region has the DNA TGTGCCAGCAGTTCCGGGACTACCACAGATACGCAGTATTTT. Residues: CASSSGTTTDTQYF.

The V gene is TRBV18, the J gene TRBJ1-2; D gene uncertain. V was clipped by 3 bases and J by 1 base, with 9 bases between them. CDR1 and CDR2 from the germline V gene are KGHSH and LQKENI. CDR3 size: 14 residues. The CDR3 sequence: CASSPDLGNYGYTF. The CDR3 bases are TGTGCCAGCTCACCCGACTTGGGTAACTATGGCTACACCTTC.

This sequence joins TRBV19 and TRBJ1-5; D perhaps matches TRBD1 (6 bases). V was trimmed by 5 bases and J by 7 bases, leaving 18 bases between them. The CDR3 has 15 amino acids. Germline V gene lookup returns CDR1 LNHDA and CDR2 SQIVND (reference sequence). The CDR3 reads CASSLREGVRQPQHF. The CDR3 bases are TGTGCCAGTAGTCTTAGGGAGGGGGTGCGGCAGCCCCAGCATTTT.

J is TRBJ2-2 and V is TRBV5-1; 8 bases align to TRBD2. CDR1 and CDR2 from the germline V gene are SGHRS and YFSETQ. V trimming: 6 bases; J trimming: 1 base; junction bases outside the gene matches: 2. This CDR3 has 14 amino acids. The CDR3 DNA is TGCGCCAGCAAACTAGCGGAGAACACCGGGGAGCTGTTTTTT. Amino acid sequence: CASKLAENTGELFF.

CDR3 sequence: CASSLRLTEPTGELFF. The CDR3 coding sequence is TGTGCCAGCAGCTTAAGGTTAACAGAACCCACCGGGGAGCTGTTTTTT. The rearrangement links TRBV7-9 to TRBJ2-2; D remains ambiguous. V lost 2 bases, J lost 4 bases, and 14 bases lay in between. The length of the CDR3 is 16 residues. Looked up from germline, CDR1 is SEHNR and CDR2 is FQNEAQ (reference sequence).